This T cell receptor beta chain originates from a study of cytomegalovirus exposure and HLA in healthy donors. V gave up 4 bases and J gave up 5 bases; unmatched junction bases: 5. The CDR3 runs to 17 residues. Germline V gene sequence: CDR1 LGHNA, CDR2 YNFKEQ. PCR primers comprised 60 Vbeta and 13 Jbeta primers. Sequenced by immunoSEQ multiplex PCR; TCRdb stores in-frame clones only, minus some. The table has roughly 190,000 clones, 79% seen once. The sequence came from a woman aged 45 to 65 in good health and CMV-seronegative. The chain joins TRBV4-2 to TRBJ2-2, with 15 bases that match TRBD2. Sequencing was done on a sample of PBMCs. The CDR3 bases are TGTGCCAGCAGCCCCGGGACTAGCGGGAGGTGGACCGGGGAGCTGTTTTTT. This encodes CASSPGTSGRWTGELFF.